A selection of T cell receptor beta chains follows, all from one sample in a study of OX40 agonist ivuxolimab in advanced cancers. Sequencing used immunoSEQ multiplex PCR; TCRdb keeps in-frame clones, though not all of them. The data hold approximately 60,000 clones, with around four fifths observed a single time. The material sequenced was CD4+ or CD8+ T cells sorted from blood, taken in a trial of the OX40 agonist ivuxolimab. These receptors all stem from an adult with an advanced solid tumor such as melanoma, head and neck, liver or kidney cancer. The CDR3 runs from the conserved cysteine through the conserved F or W. A D gene is named only where the DNA matches it firmly. Rows give clone size only sometimes, using once, few, many, or a class for an expanded clone.

d_call: TRBD1
clone_size: .
v_call: TRBV4-2
j_call: TRBJ1-4
cdr3_nt: TGTGCCAGCAGCCAAGACAGGGGGCCTAATGAAAAACTGTTTTTT
cdr3_aa: CASSQDRGPNEKLFF

d_call: .
clone_size: .
v_call: TRBV5-1
j_call: TRBJ1-2
cdr3_nt: TGCGCCAGCAGCTTGGACAGTACCAACTATGGCTACACCTTC
cdr3_aa: CASSLDSTNYGYTF

d_call: .
clone_size: .
v_call: TRBV5-1
j_call: TRBJ2-4
cdr3_nt: TGCGCCAGCAGCTTGGACCGTCCACAACGGAACATTCAGTACTTC
cdr3_aa: CASSLDRPQRNIQYF

d_call: .
clone_size: .
v_call: TRBV19
j_call: TRBJ1-2
cdr3_nt: TGTGCCAGTAGTTCTCCGGGACACCCTAGAGACTATGGCTACACCTTC
cdr3_aa: CASSSPGHPRDYGYTF

d_call: TRBD1
clone_size: .
v_call: TRBV11-3
j_call: TRBJ2-1
cdr3_nt: TGTGCCAGCAGACACTCCGGGACAGGGCTTTACAATGAGCAGTTCTTC
cdr3_aa: CASRHSGTGLYNEQFF

d_call: .
clone_size: .
v_call: TRBV7-3
j_call: TRBJ1-1
cdr3_nt: TGTGCCAGCAGCTTAATGAGCGGGGCGGGGAACACTGAAGCTTTCTTT
cdr3_aa: CASSLMSGAGNTEAFF

d_call: TRBD1
clone_size: once
v_call: TRBV7-2
j_call: TRBJ1-2
cdr3_nt: TGTGCCAGCAGCTTATGGTTAGGACAGGAGAGGGGCTACACCTTC
cdr3_aa: CASSLWLGQERGYTF

d_call: .
clone_size: .
v_call: TRBV5-1
j_call: TRBJ1-6
cdr3_nt: TGCGCCAGCAGCTTGGAGAGGGGAGGTTCACCCCTCCACTTT
cdr3_aa: CASSLERGGSPLHF

d_call: .
clone_size: .
v_call: TRBV6-6
j_call: TRBJ2-2
cdr3_nt: TGTGCCACCCAGCGAAGGGCCGCCGGGAACACCGGGGAGCTGTTTTTT
cdr3_aa: CATQRRAAGNTGELFF

d_call: TRBD2
clone_size: .
v_call: TRBV30
j_call: TRBJ2-1
cdr3_nt: TGTGCCTGGAGTTATGGACTAGCGGGATGGAGTGAGCAGTTCTTC
cdr3_aa: CAWSYGLAGWSEQFF

d_call: TRBD1
clone_size: .
v_call: TRBV2
j_call: TRBJ2-7
cdr3_nt: TGTGCCAGCAGTCCCGGGACAGGGGGCGGACTTGTGACTCGGAACGAGCAGTACTTC
cdr3_aa: CASSPGTGGGLVTRNEQYF

d_call: .
clone_size: .
v_call: TRBV7-9
j_call: TRBJ1-5
cdr3_nt: TGTGCCAGCAGCCGTGTTGAAGGGCAGCCCCAGCATTTT
cdr3_aa: CASSRVEGQPQHF

d_call: .
clone_size: .
v_call: TRBV9
j_call: TRBJ1-4
cdr3_nt: TGTGCCAGCAGCGTGGGAGCGGGAATTAAAGATGAAAAACTGTTTTTT
cdr3_aa: CASSVGAGIKDEKLFF

d_call: TRBD1
clone_size: once
v_call: TRBV5-5
j_call: TRBJ2-7
cdr3_nt: TGTGCCAGCAGCCAGACAGGGTACGAGCAGTACTTC
cdr3_aa: CASSQTGYEQYF

d_call: .
clone_size: .
v_call: TRBV5-1
j_call: TRBJ2-7
cdr3_nt: TGCGCCAGCAGCTTGCGGGTCCCGGGCGAGCAGTACTTC
cdr3_aa: CASSLRVPGEQYF

d_call: .
clone_size: .
v_call: TRBV9
j_call: TRBJ1-1
cdr3_nt: TGTGCCAGCAGCTTAAACCCGTGGGGTGAGATGGAAGCTTTCTTT
cdr3_aa: CASSLNPWGEMEAFF

d_call: TRBD1
clone_size: once
v_call: TRBV2
j_call: TRBJ1-6
cdr3_nt: TGTGCCAGCAGTGCCGGGACAGTAAATTCACCCCTCCACTTT
cdr3_aa: CASSAGTVNSPLHF

d_call: TRBD1
clone_size: .
v_call: TRBV7-9
j_call: TRBJ2-7
cdr3_nt: TGTGCCAGCAGCTACGGACAGGGCTCCTACGAGCAGTACTTC
cdr3_aa: CASSYGQGSYEQYF

d_call: .
clone_size: .
v_call: TRBV11-2
j_call: TRBJ2-5
cdr3_nt: TGTTCCTGCGGACAGCGGGGTCAAGAGACCCAGTACTTC
cdr3_aa: CSCGQRGQETQYF

d_call: TRBD2
clone_size: .
v_call: TRBV11-3
j_call: TRBJ2-3
cdr3_nt: TGTGCCAGCAGCTTAGATCTTCTAGCGGGAGTAGATACGCAGTATTTT
cdr3_aa: CASSLDLLAGVDTQYF

d_call: .
clone_size: few
v_call: TRBV4-3
j_call: TRBJ2-7
cdr3_nt: TGCGCCAGCAGCCACGACACGTGGAGCTCCTACGAGCAGTACTTC
cdr3_aa: CASSHDTWSSYEQYF

d_call: .
clone_size: .
v_call: TRBV29-1
j_call: TRBJ2-1
cdr3_nt: TGCAGCGCCCCCCTTGGGGGGTCTTTCTACAATGAGCAGTTCTTC
cdr3_aa: CSAPLGGSFYNEQFF

d_call: TRBD2
clone_size: .
v_call: TRBV14
j_call: TRBJ2-1
cdr3_nt: TGTGCCAGCAGCCAAGGGCCTAAGCGGGAGGCCGACAATGAGCAGTTCTTC
cdr3_aa: CASSQGPKREADNEQFF

d_call: .
clone_size: few
v_call: TRBV4-3
j_call: TRBJ2-1
cdr3_nt: TGCGCCAGCAGCCAAGCCCCCCGTGGGGTAGCTAATAATGAGCAGTTCTTC
cdr3_aa: CASSQAPRGVANNEQFF

d_call: .
clone_size: .
v_call: TRBV11-3
j_call: TRBJ2-1
cdr3_nt: TGTGCCAGCAGCTTAGTTTTGAGGGGTCAAAACAATGAGCAGTTCTTC
cdr3_aa: CASSLVLRGQNNEQFF

d_call: .
clone_size: .
v_call: TRBV7-2
j_call: TRBJ2-3
cdr3_nt: TGTGCCAGCACCCTGAGGCAGGGCACAGATACGCAGTATTTT
cdr3_aa: CASTLRQGTDTQYF

d_call: .
clone_size: large
v_call: TRBV19
j_call: TRBJ1-1
cdr3_nt: TGTGCCAGTAGTAAGCGGACGGCTATGAACACTGAAGCTTTCTTT
cdr3_aa: CASSKRTAMNTEAFF

d_call: TRBD1
clone_size: .
v_call: TRBV7-8
j_call: TRBJ1-6
cdr3_nt: TGTGCCAGCAGCTCCCGACAGGGAAGCTCCTATAATTCACCCCTCCACTTT
cdr3_aa: CASSSRQGSSYNSPLHF

d_call: TRBD1
clone_size: .
v_call: TRBV4-1
j_call: TRBJ2-3
cdr3_nt: TGCGCCAGCAGCCAAGTACCGACAGGGTGGAGTGGCACAGATACGCAGTATTTT
cdr3_aa: CASSQVPTGWSGTDTQYF

d_call: .
clone_size: .
v_call: TRBV6-5
j_call: TRBJ1-5
cdr3_nt: TGTGCCAGCGGCCGGGACAACAATCAGCCCCAGCATTTT
cdr3_aa: CASGRDNNQPQHF

d_call: .
clone_size: few
v_call: TRBV14
j_call: TRBJ2-7
cdr3_nt: TGTGCCAGCAGCCAAGGGCCAGGAAGGGGACTTTACGAGCAGTACTTC
cdr3_aa: CASSQGPGRGLYEQYF

d_call: .
clone_size: few
v_call: TRBV30
j_call: TRBJ2-7
cdr3_nt: TGTGCCTGGAGTGACTCTGGAGTATACGAGCAGTACTTC
cdr3_aa: CAWSDSGVYEQYF

d_call: .
clone_size: .
v_call: TRBV11-3
j_call: TRBJ2-6
cdr3_nt: TGTGCCAGCAGCCCAGAGACCGAAACTGGGGCCAACGTCCTGACTTTC
cdr3_aa: CASSPETETGANVLTF

d_call: .
clone_size: .
v_call: TRBV5-1
j_call: TRBJ2-3
cdr3_nt: TGCGCCAGCAGCGGGACTGCAGATACGCAGTATTTT
cdr3_aa: CASSGTADTQYF

d_call: .
clone_size: .
v_call: TRBV6-5
j_call: TRBJ2-1
cdr3_nt: TGTGCCAGCAGTTACGTTGGGGATTCCAATGAGCAGTTCTTC
cdr3_aa: CASSYVGDSNEQFF

d_call: .
clone_size: .
v_call: TRBV19
j_call: TRBJ1-6
cdr3_nt: TGTGCCAGTAGGGAAGGAGCCTCCGGACCCCTCCACTTT
cdr3_aa: CASREGASGPLHF

d_call: TRBD2
clone_size: .
v_call: TRBV7-9
j_call: TRBJ2-5
cdr3_nt: TGTGCCAGCAGGGGCGGACGGGGGACTAGCGGGGGCGAGACCCAGTACTTC
cdr3_aa: CASRGGRGTSGGETQYF